This T cell receptor (beta chain) was sequenced for a study of control samples from healthy donors and cancer patients. TCRdb's table, derived via immunoSEQ multiplex PCR, lists solely in-frame clones and lacks some. The sample consists of fewer than 85,000 clones, 91% of them appearing once. Germline lookup yields CDR1 MNHEY and CDR2 SVGEGT. The CDR3 loop spans 13 amino acids. V was pared by 4 bases and J by 3 bases, with 9 bases between. The rearrangement uses TRBV6-2 or TRBV6-3 and TRBJ1-2, with unresolved D. The sequence was obtained from a man under 40 in good health. The specimen was blood. The CDR3 here is CASSSGGDYGYTF. The CDR3 bases are TGTGCCAGCAGTTCCGGAGGCGACTATGGCTACACCTTC.